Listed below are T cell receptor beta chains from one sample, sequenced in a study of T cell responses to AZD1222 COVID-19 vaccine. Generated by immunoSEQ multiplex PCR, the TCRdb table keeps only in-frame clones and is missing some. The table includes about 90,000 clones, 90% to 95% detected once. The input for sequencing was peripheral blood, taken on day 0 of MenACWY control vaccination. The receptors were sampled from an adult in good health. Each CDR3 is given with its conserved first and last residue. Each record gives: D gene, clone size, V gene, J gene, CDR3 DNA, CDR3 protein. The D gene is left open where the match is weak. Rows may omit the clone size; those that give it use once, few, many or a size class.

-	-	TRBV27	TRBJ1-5	TGTGCCAGCAAGTCGGACAGTAGCAATCAGCCCCAGCATTTT	CASKSDSSNQPQHF
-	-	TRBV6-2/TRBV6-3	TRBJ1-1	TGTGCCAGCCGTGACTCAGCTGTTACTGAAGCTTTCTTT	CASRDSAVTEAFF
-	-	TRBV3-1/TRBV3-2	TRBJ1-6	TGTGCCAGCAGTTCTCAGGGGAGCTCCTATAATTCACCCCTCCACTTT	CASSSQGSSYNSPLHF
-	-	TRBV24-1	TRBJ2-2	TGTGCCACCAGTGACTGGGCTCCGGCGGACACCGGGGAGCTGTTTTTT	CATSDWAPADTGELFF
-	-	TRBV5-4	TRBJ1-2	TGTGCCAGCAGCTTAGATGGAGGCACCGGCGGCTACACCTTC	CASSLDGGTGGYTF
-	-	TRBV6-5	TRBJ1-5	TGTGCCAGCAGTTCCCGCGGGACACTTAATCAGCCCCAGCATTTT	CASSSRGTLNQPQHF
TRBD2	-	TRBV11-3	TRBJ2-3	TGTGCCAGCAGCCCGGGACTAGCGGGGGATACAGATACGCAGTATTTT	CASSPGLAGDTDTQYF
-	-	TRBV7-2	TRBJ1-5	TGTGCCAGCAGCCCCCGGCCGGATCAGCCCCAGCATTTT	CASSPRPDQPQHF
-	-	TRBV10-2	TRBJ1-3	TGCGCCAGCAGTGAGCAGGCGGACTCTGGAAACACCATATATTTT	CASSEQADSGNTIYF
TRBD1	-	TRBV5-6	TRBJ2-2	TGTGCCAGCAGCTGGGACAGGGTTGACACCGGGGAGCTGTTTTTT	CASSWDRVDTGELFF
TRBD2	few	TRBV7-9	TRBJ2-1	TGTGCCAGCAGCTTGAGGACTAGCGTCTACAATGAGCAGTTCTTC	CASSLRTSVYNEQFF
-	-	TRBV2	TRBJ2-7	TGTGCCAGCAGTGAAGAGGTCTTTTCTTACGAGCAGTACTTC	CASSEEVFSYEQYF
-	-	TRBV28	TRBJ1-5	TGTGCCAGCACCCGAGGCGGGCAGCCCCAGCATTTT	CASTRGGQPQHF
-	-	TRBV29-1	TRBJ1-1	TGCAGCGTTGTAGAACAGCCTAACACTGAAGCTTTCTTT	CSVVEQPNTEAFF
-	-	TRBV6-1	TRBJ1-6	TGTGCCAGCAGTGAAGCGCGGGGTTCACCCCTCCACTTT	CASSEARGSPLHF
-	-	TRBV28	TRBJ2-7	TGTGCCAGCAGTCCCGGGACCGACGCGCTCTACGAGCAGTACTTC	CASSPGTDALYEQYF
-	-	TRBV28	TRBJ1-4	TGTGCCAGCAGCCCAGGGTCCGCGCTGCTAGAGGAAAAACTGTTTTTT	CASSPGSALLEEKLFF
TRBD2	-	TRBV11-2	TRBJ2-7	TGTGCCAGCAGCTTATCCGGGACTAGCGCGACTCCCTACGAGCAGTACTTC	CASSLSGTSATPYEQYF
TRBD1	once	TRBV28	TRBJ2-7	TGTGCCAGCAGAGAAGGCCTACAGGGGAAGGAGCAGTACTTC	CASREGLQGKEQYF
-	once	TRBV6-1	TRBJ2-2	TGTGCCAGCAGTGAATCCGGGGAGCTGTTTTTT	CASSESGELFF
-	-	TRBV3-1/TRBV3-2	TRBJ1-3	TGTGCCAGCAGCCAAGCGGGGGGCAGCTCTGGAAACACCATATATTTT	CASSQAGGSSGNTIYF
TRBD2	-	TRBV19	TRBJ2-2	TGTGCCAGTAGCCCCAGGGGACTAGCGGGAGCCGGGGAGCTGTTTTTT	CASSPRGLAGAGELFF
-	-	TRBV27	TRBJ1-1	TGTGCCAGCAGGCCTCTGGTTTTGGGGGGCACTGAAGCTTTCTTT	CASRPLVLGGTEAFF
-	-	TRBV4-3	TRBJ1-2	TGCGCCAGCAGCCCTGTGGGCAGGGGCAGCTACACCTTC	CASSPVGRGSYTF
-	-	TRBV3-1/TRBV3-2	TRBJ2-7	TGTGCCAGCAGCCTCGACCCAGACTTC	CASSLDPDF
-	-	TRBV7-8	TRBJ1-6	TGTGCCAGCAGCACTCGGGCCGATTCACCCCTCCACTTT	CASSTRADSPLHF
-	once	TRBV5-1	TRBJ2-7	TGCGCCAGCAGCTTGGCAGGGGGGTCATCGGGGCAGTACTTC	CASSLAGGSSGQYF
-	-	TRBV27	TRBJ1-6	TGTGCCAGCAGTCCGCTCCTGTCAGGGAGCTTCTATAATTCACCCCTCCACTTT	CASSPLLSGSFYNSPLHF
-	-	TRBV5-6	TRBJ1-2	TGTGCCAGCAGCTTGCAGGGGTTAACCTATGGCTACACCTTC	CASSLQGLTYGYTF
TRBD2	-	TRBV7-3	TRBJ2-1	TGTGCCAGCAGTCCAACCGGACTAGCGGGAGGGGATGAGCAGTTCTTC	CASSPTGLAGGDEQFF
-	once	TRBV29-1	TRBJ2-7	TGCAGCGTTGAAGGGTGGGGGTCCTACGAGCAGTACTTC	CSVEGWGSYEQYF
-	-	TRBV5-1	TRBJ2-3	TGCGCCAGCAGCTTGGGTTCGAGTTCAGATACGCAGTATTTT	CASSLGSSSDTQYF
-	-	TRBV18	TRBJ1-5	TGTGCCAGCTCACCACAAAGCGATCAGCCCCAGCATTTT	CASSPQSDQPQHF
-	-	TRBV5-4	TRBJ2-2	TGTGCCAGCAGCTTGGGGGAATCCGGGGAGCTGTTTTTT	CASSLGESGELFF
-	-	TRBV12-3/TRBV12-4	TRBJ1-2	TGTGCCAGCAGTTTGGGCAGAGCCTATGGCTACACCTTC	CASSLGRAYGYTF
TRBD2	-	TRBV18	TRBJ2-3	TGTGCCAGCTCGCCGTCACTAGCGACTAGCACAGATACGCAGTATTTT	CASSPSLATSTDTQYF
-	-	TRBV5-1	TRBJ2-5	TGCGCCAGCAGCTTTGCAGGGGAAGAGACCCAGTACTTC	CASSFAGEETQYF
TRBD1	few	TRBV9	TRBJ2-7	TGTGCCAGCAGCGCCGGGGGACAGGGGGCTTACGAGCAGTACTTC	CASSAGGQGAYEQYF
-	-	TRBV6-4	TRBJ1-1	TGTGCCAGCAGTGAGGGGATCGGAACTGAAGCTTTCTTT	CASSEGIGTEAFF
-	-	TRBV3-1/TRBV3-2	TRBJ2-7	TGTGCCAGCAGCCAAGATTGGTCCGCCTACGAGCAGTACTTC	CASSQDWSAYEQYF
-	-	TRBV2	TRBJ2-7	TGTGCCAGCAAGGTAGGCCGGGATTACGAGCAGTACTTC	CASKVGRDYEQYF
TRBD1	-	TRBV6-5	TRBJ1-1	TGTGCCAGCAGTCCGGACAGGGACACTGAAGCTTTCTTT	CASSPDRDTEAFF
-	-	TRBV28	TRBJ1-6	TGTGCCAGCAGTACCCCGGTTGGGAGGAATTCACCCCTCCACTTT	CASSTPVGRNSPLHF
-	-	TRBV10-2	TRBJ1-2	TGCGCCAGCAGTGAGAGTCCCGGATACTATGGCTACACCTTC	CASSESPGYYGYTF
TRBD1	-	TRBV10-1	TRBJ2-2	TGCGCCAGCAGTGCCACAGGGGCCGGGACCGGGGAGCTGTTTTTT	CASSATGAGTGELFF
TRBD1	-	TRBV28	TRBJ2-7	TGTGCCAGCGGGACAGGGGGGTACGAGCAGTACTTC	CASGTGGYEQYF
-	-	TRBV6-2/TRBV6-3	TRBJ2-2	TGTGCCAGCAGTTACGAGGGACCAAACACCGGGGAGCTGTTTTTT	CASSYEGPNTGELFF
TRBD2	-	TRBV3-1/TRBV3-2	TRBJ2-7	TGTGCCAGCAGCCAAGAGGGGACTAGATCCTACGAGCAGTACTTC	CASSQEGTRSYEQYF
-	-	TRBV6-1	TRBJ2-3	TGTGCCAGCAGTGACCCAGGTGGGGATAGCACAGATACGCAGTATTTT	CASSDPGGDSTDTQYF
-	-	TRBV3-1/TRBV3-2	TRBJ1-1	TGTGCCAGCAGCCGGGGACAGAACACTGAAGCTTTCTTT	CASSRGQNTEAFF
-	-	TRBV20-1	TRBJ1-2	TGCAGTGCTACCGACAACGGGGCCTACACCTTC	CSATDNGAYTF
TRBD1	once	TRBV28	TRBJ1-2	TGTGCCAGCAGGGGGACAGGGGGCGCGGGTGGCTACACCTTC	CASRGTGGAGGYTF
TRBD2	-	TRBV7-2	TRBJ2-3	TGTGCCAGCAGCCTCGGACTAGCGGCAGATACGCAGTATTTT	CASSLGLAADTQYF